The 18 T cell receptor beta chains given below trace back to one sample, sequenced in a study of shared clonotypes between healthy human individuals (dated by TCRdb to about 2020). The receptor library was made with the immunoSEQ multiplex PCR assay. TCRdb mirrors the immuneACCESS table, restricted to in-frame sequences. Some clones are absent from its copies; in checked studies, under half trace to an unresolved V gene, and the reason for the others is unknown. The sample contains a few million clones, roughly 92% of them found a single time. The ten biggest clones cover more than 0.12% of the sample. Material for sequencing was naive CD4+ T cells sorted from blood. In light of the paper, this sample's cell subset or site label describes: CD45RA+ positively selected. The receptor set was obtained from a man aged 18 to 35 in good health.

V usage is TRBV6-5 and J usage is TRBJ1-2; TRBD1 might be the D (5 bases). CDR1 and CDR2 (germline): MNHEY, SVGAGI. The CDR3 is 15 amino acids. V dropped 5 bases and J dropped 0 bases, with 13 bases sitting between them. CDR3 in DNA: TGTGCCAGCAGTAGGGGACCGAAAACTAACTATGGCTACACCTTC. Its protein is CASSRGPKTNYGYTF.

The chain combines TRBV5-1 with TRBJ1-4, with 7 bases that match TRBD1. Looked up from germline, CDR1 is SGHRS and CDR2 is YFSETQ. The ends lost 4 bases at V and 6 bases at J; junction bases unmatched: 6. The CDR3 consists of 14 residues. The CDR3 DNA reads TGCGCCAGCAGCCTCGACAGGGTGGATGAAAAACTGTTTTTT. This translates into CASSLDRVDEKLFF. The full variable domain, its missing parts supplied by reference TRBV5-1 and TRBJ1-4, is KAGVTQTPRYLIKTRGQQVTLSCSPISGHRSVSWYQQTPGQGLQFLFEYFSETQRNKGNFPGRFSGRQFSNSRSEMNVSTLELGDSALYLCASSLDRVDEKLFFGSGTQLSVL.

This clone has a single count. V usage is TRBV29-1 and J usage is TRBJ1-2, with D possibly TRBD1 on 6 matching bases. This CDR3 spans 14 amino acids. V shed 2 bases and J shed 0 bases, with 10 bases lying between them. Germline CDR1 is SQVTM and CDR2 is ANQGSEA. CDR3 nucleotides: TGCAGCGTTGAAAAAGGGGGATCTAACTATGGCTACACCTTC. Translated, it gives CSVEKGGSNYGYTF.

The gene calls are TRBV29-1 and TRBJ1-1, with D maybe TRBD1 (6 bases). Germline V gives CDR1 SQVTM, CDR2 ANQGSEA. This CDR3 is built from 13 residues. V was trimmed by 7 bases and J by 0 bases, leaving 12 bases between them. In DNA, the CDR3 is TGCAGCGCCATACAGGGCTTGAACACTGAAGCTTTCTTT. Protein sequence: CSAIQGLNTEAFF.

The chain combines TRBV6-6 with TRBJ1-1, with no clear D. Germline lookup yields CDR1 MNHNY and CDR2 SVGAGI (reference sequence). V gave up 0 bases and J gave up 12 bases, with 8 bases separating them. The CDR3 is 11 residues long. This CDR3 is CASSYSNLPFF. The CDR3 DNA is TGTGCCAGCAGTTACTCGAATCTCCCTTTCTTT.

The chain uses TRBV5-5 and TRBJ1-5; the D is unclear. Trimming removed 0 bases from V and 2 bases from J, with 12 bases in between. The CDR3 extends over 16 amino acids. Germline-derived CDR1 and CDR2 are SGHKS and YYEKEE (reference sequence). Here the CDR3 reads CASSLVDGRGNQPQHF. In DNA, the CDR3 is TGTGCCAGCAGCTTGGTTGACGGTAGAGGCAATCAGCCCCAGCATTTT.

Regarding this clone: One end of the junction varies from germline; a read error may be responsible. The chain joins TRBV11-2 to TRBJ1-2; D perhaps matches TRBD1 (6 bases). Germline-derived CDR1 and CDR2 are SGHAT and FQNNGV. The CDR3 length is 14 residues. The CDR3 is CASSLGLQGSNLAF. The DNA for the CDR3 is TGTGCCAGCAGCTTAGGTCTCCAGGGGAGTAATTTGGCCTTC.

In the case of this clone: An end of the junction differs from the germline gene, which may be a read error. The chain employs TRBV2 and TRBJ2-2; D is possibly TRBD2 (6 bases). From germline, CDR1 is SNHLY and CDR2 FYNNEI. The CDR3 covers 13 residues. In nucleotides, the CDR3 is TGTGCAAGCACGGGAGAGGTTACCGGGGAGCTGTTTTTT. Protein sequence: CASTGEVTGELFF.

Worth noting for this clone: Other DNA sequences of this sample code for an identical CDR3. The CDR3 spells CASSPRPRGTGELFF. Here the CDR3 DNA reads TGTGCCAGCAGCCCGCGCCCCCGGGGCACCGGGGAGCTGTTTTTT. The J gene is TRBJ2-2, the V gene TRBV28; tentative D call: TRBD2 (5 bases). The CDR3 totals 15 residues. CDR1 and CDR2 (germline): MDHEN, SYDVKM. Trimming pared 6 bases from V and 4 bases from J, leaving 15 bases between. The variable domain in full, completed from reference TRBV28 and TRBJ2-2, reads DVKVTQSSRYLVKRTGEKVFLECVQDMDHENMFWYRQDPGLGLRLIYFSYDVKMKEKGDIPEGYSVSREKKERFSLILESASTNQTSMYLCASSPRPRGTGELFFGEGSRLTVL.

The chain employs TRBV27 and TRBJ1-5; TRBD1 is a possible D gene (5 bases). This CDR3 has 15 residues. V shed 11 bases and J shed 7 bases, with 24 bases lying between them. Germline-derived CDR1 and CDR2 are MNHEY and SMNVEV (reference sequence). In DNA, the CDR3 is TGTGCCTCCGGATTGGTCACGGGGGGGTGGCAGCCCCAGCATTTT. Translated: CASGLVTGGWQPQHF.

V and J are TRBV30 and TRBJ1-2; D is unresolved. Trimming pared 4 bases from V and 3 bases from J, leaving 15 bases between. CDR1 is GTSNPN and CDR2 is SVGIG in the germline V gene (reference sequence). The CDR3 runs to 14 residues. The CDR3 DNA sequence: TGTGCCTGGAACCTAAGGGCCCGGGACTATGGCTACACCTTC. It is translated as CAWNLRARDYGYTF.

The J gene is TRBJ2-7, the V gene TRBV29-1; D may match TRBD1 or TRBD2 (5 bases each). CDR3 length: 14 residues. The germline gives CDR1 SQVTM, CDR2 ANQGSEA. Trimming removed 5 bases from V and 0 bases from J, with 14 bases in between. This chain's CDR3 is CSVLPGLSSYEQYF. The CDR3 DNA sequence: TGCAGCGTTCTTCCGGGGCTCAGCTCCTACGAGCAGTACTTC.

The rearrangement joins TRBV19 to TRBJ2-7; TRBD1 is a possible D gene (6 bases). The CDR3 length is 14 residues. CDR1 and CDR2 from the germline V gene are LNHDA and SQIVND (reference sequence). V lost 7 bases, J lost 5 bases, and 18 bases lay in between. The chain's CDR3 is CASNWGRGSDEQYF. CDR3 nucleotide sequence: TGTGCCAGTAATTGGGGGCGCGGGTCTGACGAGCAGTACTTC.

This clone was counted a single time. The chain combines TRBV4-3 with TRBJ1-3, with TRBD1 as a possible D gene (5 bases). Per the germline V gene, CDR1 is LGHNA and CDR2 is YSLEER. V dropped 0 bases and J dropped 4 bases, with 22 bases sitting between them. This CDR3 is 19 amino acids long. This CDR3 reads CASSQDIMAGADKGNTIYF. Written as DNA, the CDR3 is TGCGCCAGCAGCCAAGATATAATGGCCGGGGCTGATAAAGGAAACACCATATATTTT.

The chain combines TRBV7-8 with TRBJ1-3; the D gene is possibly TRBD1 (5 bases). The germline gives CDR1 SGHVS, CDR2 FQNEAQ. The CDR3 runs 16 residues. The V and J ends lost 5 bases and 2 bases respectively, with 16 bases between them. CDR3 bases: TGTGCCAGCAGCGCGCGGAGGGTGGGACCTGGAAACACCATATATTTT. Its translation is CASSARRVGPGNTIYF.

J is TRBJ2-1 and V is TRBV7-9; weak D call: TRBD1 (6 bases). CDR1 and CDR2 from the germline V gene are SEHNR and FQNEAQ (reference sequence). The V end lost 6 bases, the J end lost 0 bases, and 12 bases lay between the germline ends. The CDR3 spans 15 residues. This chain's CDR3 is CASSIQGSSYNEQFF. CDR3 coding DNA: TGTGCCAGCAGTATTCAGGGGAGCTCCTACAATGAGCAGTTCTTC.

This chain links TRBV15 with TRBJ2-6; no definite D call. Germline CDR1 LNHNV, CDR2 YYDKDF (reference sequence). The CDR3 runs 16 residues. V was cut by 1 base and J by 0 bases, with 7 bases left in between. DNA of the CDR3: TGTGCCACCAGCAGAGGGGTCGTCTCTGGGGCCAACGTCCTGACTTTC. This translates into CATSRGVVSGANVLTF.

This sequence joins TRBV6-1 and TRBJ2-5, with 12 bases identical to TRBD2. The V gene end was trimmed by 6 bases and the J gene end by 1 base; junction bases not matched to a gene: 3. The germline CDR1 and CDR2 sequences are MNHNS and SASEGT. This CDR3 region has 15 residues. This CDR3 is CASSRTSGAQETQYF. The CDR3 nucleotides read TGTGCCAGCAGCAGGACTAGCGGGGCCCAAGAGACCCAGTACTTC.